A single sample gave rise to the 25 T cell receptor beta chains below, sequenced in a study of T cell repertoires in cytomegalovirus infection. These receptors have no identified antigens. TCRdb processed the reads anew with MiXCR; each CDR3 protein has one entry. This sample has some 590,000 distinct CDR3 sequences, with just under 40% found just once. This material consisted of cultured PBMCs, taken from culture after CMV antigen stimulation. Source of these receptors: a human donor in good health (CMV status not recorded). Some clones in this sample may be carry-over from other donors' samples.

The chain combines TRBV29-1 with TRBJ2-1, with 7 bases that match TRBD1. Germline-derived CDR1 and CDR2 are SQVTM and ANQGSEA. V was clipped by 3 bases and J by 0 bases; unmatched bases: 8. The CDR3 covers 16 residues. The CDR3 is CSVEPGTASSYNEQFF. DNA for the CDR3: TGCAGCGTTGAGCCCGGGACAGCGAGCTCCTACAATGAGCAGTTCTTC.

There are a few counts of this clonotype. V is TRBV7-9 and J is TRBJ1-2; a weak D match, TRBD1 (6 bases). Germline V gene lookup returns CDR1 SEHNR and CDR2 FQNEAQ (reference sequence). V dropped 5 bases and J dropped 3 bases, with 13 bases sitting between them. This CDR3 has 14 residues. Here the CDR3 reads CASSPTGFHYGYTF. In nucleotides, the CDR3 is TGTGCCAGCAGCCCAACAGGGTTCCACTATGGCTACACCTTC. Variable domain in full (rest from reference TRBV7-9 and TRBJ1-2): DTGVSQNPRHKITKRGQNVTFRCDPISEHNRLYWYRQTLGQGPEFLTYFQNEAQLEKSRLLSDRFSAERPKGSFSTLEIQRTEQGDSAMYLCASSPTGFHYGYTFGSGTRLTVV.

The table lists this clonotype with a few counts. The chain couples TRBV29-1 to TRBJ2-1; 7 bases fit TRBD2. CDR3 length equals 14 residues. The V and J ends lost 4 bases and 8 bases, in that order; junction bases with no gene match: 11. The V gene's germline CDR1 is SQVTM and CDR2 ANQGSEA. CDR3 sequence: CSVVGREWSYEQFF. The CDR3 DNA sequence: TGCAGCGTTGTGGGGCGGGAGTGGAGCTATGAGCAGTTCTTC.

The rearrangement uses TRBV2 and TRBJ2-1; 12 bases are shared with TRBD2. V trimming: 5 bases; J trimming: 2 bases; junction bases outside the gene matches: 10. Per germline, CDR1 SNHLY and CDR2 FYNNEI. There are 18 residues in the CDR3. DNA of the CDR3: TGTGCCAGCAGTCGGTGGACTAGCGGGGCTGGCACCTACAATGAGCAGTTCTTC. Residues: CASSRWTSGAGTYNEQFF.

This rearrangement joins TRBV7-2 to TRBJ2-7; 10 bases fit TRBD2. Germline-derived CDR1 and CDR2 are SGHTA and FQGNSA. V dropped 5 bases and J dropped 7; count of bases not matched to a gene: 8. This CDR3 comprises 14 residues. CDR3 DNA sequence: TGTGCCAGCAGCCGCCAGACGACTAGCGGGGAGCAGTACTTC. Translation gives CASSRQTTSGEQYF.

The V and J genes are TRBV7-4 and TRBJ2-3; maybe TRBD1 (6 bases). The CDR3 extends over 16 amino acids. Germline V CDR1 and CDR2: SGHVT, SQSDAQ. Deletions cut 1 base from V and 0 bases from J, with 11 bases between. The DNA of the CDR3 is TGTGCCAGCAGCTTAGTGTGGGGGCCCAGCACAGATACGCAGTATTTT. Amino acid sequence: CASSLVWGPSTDTQYF. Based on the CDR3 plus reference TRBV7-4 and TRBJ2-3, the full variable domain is GAGVSQSPRYKVAKRGRDVALRCDSISGHVTLYWYRQTLGQGSEVLTYSQSDAQRDKSGRPSGRFSAERPERSVSTLKIQRTEQGDSAVYLCASSLVWGPSTDTQYFGPGTRLTVL.

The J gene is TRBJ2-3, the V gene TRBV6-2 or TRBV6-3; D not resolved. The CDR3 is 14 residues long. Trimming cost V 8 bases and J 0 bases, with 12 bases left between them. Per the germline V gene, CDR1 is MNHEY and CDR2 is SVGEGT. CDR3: CASGLRLSTDTQYF. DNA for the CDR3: TGTGCCAGCGGTTTACGCCTGAGCACAGATACGCAGTATTTT.

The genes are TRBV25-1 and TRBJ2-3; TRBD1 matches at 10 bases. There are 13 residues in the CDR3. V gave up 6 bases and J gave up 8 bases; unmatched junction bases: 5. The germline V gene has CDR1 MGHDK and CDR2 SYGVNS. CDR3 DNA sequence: TGTGCCAGCAGGCGGACAGGGGGGGTTACGCAGTATTTT. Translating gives CASRRTGGVTQYF.

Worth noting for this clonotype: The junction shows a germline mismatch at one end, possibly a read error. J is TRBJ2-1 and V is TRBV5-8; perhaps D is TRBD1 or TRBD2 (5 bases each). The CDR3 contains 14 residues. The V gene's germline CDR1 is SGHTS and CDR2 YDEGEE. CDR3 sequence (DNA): TGTGCCAGCAGCCGCCCCGCTTTGGGACGAACCCAAGTCTTC. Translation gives CASSRPALGRTQVF.

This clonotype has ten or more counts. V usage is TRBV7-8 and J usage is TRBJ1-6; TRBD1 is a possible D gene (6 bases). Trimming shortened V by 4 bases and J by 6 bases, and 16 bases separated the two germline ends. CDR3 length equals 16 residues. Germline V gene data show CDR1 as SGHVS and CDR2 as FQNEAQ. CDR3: CASSSTGYSLNSPLHF. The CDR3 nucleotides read TGTGCCAGCAGCTCCACAGGGTACTCACTTAATTCACCCCTCCACTTT.

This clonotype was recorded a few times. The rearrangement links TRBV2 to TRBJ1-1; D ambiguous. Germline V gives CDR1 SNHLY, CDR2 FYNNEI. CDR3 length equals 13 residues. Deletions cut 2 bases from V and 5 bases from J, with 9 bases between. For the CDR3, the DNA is TGTGCCAGCAGTGAATGGGAAAGGACTGAAGCTTTCTTT. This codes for CASSEWERTEAFF.

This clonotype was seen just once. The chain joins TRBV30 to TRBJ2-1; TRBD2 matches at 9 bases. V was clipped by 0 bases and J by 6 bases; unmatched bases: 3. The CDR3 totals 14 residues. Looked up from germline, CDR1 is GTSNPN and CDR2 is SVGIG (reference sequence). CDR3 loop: CAWSVLAGLNEQFF. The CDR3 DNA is TGTGCCTGGAGTGTACTAGCGGGCCTCAATGAGCAGTTCTTC.

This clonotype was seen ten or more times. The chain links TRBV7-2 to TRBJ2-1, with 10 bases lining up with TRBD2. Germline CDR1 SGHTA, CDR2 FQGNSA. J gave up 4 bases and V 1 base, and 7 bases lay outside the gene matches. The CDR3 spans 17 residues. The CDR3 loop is CASSLDGSGRGYNEQFF. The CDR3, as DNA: TGTGCCAGCAGCTTAGATGGAAGCGGGAGGGGATACAATGAGCAGTTCTTC.

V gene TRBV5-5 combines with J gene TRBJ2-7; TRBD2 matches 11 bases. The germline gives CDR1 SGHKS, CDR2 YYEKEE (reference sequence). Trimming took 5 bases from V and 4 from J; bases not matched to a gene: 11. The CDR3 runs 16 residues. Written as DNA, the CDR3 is TGTGCCAGCAGAAGGGATCCGGGGACTAGCGGTTACGAGCAGTACTTC. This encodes CASRRDPGTSGYEQYF. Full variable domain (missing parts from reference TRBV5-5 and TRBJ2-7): DAGVTQSPTHLIKTRGQQVTLRCSPISGHKSVSWYQQVLGQGPQFIFQYYEKEERGRGNFPDRFSARQFPNYSSELNVNALLLGDSALYLCASRRDPGTSGYEQYFGPGTRLTVT.

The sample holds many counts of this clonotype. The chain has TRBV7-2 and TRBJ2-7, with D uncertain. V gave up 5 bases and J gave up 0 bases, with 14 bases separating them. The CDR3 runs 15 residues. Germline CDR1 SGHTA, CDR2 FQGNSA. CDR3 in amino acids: CASSPRTPPSYEQYF. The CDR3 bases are TGTGCCAGCAGCCCGCGGACCCCTCCCTCCTACGAGCAGTACTTC.

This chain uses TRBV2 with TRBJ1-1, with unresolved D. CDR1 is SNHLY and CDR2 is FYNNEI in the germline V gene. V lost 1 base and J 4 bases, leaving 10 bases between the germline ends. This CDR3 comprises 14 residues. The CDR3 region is CASSEVRRGTEAFF. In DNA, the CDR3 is TGTGCCAGCAGTGAAGTCCGCCGGGGCACTGAAGCTTTCTTT.

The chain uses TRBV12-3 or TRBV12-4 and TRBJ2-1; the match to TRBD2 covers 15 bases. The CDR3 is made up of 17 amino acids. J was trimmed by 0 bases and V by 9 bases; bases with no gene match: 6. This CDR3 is CASGLAGGPSSYNEQFF. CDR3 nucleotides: TGTGCCAGTGGACTAGCGGGAGGGCCTAGCTCCTACAATGAGCAGTTCTTC.

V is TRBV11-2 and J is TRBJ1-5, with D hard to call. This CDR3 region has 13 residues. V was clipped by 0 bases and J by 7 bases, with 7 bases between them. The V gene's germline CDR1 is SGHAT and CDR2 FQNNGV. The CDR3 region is CASSLDLGQPQHF. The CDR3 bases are TGTGCCAGCAGCTTAGATCTCGGCCAGCCCCAGCATTTT.

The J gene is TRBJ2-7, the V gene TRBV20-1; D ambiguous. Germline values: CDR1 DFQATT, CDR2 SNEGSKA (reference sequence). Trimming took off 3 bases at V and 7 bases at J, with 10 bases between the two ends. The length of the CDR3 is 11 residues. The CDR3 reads CSARQVEEQYF. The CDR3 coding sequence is TGCAGTGCTAGGCAGGTGGAGGAGCAGTACTTC.

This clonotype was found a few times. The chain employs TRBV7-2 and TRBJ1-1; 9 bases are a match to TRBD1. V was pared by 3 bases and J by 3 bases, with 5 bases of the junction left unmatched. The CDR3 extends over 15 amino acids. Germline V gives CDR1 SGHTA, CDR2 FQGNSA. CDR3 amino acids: CASSLIRDRDTEAFF. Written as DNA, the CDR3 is TGTGCCAGCAGCTTGATCCGGGACAGGGACACTGAAGCTTTCTTT. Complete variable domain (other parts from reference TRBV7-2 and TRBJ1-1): GAGVSQSPSNKVTEKGKDVELRCDPISGHTALYWYRQSLGQGLEFLIYFQGNSAPDKSGLPSDRFSAERTGGSVSTLTIQRTQQEDSAVYLCASSLIRDRDTEAFFGQGTRLTVV.

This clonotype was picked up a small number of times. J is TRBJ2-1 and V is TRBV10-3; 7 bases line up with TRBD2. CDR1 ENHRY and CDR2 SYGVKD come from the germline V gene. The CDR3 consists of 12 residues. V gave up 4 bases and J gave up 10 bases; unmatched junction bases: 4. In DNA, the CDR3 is TGTGCCATCAGTGTAACTAGCGACGAGCAGTTCTTC. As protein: CAISVTSDEQFF.

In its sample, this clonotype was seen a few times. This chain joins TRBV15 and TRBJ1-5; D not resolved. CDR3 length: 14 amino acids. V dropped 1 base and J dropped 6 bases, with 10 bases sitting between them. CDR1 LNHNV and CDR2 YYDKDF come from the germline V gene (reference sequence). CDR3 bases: TGTGCCACCAGCAGAGTGTTCAGTGGTCAGCCCCAGCATTTT. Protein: CATSRVFSGQPQHF.

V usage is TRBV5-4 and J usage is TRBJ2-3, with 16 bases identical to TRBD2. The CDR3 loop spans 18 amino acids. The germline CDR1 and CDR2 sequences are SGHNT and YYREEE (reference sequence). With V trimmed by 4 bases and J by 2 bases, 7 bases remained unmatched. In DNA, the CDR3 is TGTGCCAGCAGCCCTGGGACTAGCGGGGGGGGCGCCACAGATACGCAGTATTTT. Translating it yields CASSPGTSGGGATDTQYF.

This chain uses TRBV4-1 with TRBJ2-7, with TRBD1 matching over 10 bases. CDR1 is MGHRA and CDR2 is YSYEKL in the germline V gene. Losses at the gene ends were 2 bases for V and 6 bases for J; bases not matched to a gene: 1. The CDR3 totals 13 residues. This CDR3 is CASSQRDRGEQYF. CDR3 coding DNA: TGCGCCAGCAGCCAAAGGGACAGGGGCGAGCAGTACTTC.

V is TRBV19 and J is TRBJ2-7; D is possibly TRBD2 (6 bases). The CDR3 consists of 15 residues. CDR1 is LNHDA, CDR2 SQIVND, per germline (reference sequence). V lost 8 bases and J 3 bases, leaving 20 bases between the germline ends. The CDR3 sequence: CASSRESSEYYEQYF. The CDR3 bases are TGTGCCAGTTCCCGTGAGTCTAGCGAGTACTACGAGCAGTACTTC.